This note documents a single T cell receptor (beta chain) sequence. The specificity of this receptor is unknown. Per-nucleotide qualities are absent, and no much larger clonotype sits a single base away. The germline V gene sets CDR1 to SGDLS and CDR2 to YYNGEE. The CDR3 numbers 16 residues from cysteine through phenylalanine. This entry keeps only the CDR3 DNA: 48 bases, framed from base 1. Ends trimmed: V by 3 bases, J by 8 bases; bases unmatched to a gene: 11. This entry comes from a study of cytomegalovirus exposure and HLA in healthy donors (dated by TCRdb to between 2016 and 2019). Notes on the research overall: According to an earlier analysis of a few hundred of the donors, about 179 million T cells yielded approximately 120 million unique TCR beta sequences and about 300 Gb of sequence data. An early release covering more than 500 HLA-typed donors comprised about 300 gigabases of sequencing data and approximately 80 million unique TCR sequences. Among the approximately 400 genotyped donors, approximately 81% belonged to the genetic ancestry cluster associated with self-reported Caucasian donors. The aim of the study was to test whether cataloging public T cell receptors could identify signatures of past pathogen exposure. The T cell repertoires of some 670 subjects were profiled by immunosequencing and related to cytomegalovirus serostatus. In addition to the first cohort of 650 to 800 subjects, a separate validation cohort of 100 to 150 different subjects was used. To predict cytomegalovirus infection status, the study brought together high-throughput TCR immunosequencing, statistical association of individual TCRs with disease status, and machine learning. In a later analysis, previously published TCR beta repertoires from roughly 710 donors were re-analyzed and high-resolution HLA genotyping was added so that TCR occurrence patterns could be studied. Rather than using new phenotypic data, the later analysis identified candidate immune exposures from TCR beta sequences and from how often those sequences occurred across donors. To decide whether each TCR beta V gene segment behaved as functional or pseudogenic, an earlier analysis of fewer than 750 of the donors relied on high-throughput TCR beta sequencing. Donor age, sex, ethnicity and CMV serostatus were compiled together with the repertoire data. A later genetic analysis used genome-wide SNP genotypes for about three fifths of the roughly 700 donors, treating that subset as a discovery cohort. Every discovery cohort repertoire had been produced on one sequencing platform. Class I and class II HLA loci were covered by the typing at four-digit resolution. Typing coverage varied by locus: roughly 620-630 donors for A, B, C, DRB1 and DQB1; roughly 500 for DQA1; more than 600 for DPA1; more than 450 for DPB1. About five DR-DQ haplotypes were treated as single units for association and clustering because of strong linkage in the cohort. Across some 400 genotyped donors of the cohort, an average of approximately 240,000 unique TCR beta nucleotide sequences per donor were sequenced, and roughly 20% of those sequences were non-productive. The full study reports these points: An association between a missense DCLRE1C variant and V-gene and J-gene trimming of TCR beta chains was found in a later genetic analysis and replicated in an independent cohort. Only TCR beta chains were sequenced in this cohort, and the absence of alpha or paired-chain data limited detectable features. According to a later genetic analysis, donors in an Asian-associated ancestry cluster had fewer N-insertions in productive TCRs than the approximately 670-donor mean. Over 15 rarely observed V segments, including chromosome 9 orphons, were excluded from the earlier analysis of a few hundred of the donors because counts were too low. Most TCR sequences were seen in very few donors, while some public TCRs were found in many individuals. A few of the identified cytomegalovirus-associated TCR beta chains were confirmed in vitro to be specific for cytomegalovirus antigens. A further reported finding was that TCR beta sequences accurately predicted the HLA-A and HLA-B alleles for most subjects in the first cohort. The authors suggested that the approach could potentially be extended to other disease states and immunological phenotypes. In a later analysis, HLA-associated TCR beta chains showed more clonal expansion and lower generation probabilities than non-associated chains that were equally common. Strong co-occurrence of HLA alleles, especially DR and DQ, made assigning TCR associations to individual alleles difficult. In the study, approximately 160 TCR beta chains were listed as associated with cytomegalovirus. A cluster of highly shared sequence variants was judged likely to be a technical artifact of the sequencing pipeline. Correlated functional status among segregating V segments might be attributable to linkage disequilibrium, but an unknown experimental factor could not be ruled out. For the cohort, immune exposure information was limited to CMV serostatus. HLA typing was unavailable for some donors at each locus, so association tests used only the typed subset. A later analysis found that TCR association rates varied across HLA loci, with DRB1 alleles showing the most associated TCRs and HLA-C alleles the fewest. In a later analysis, several top co-occurrence clusters were reported to appear linked to parvovirus B19, influenza, CMV and Epstein-Barr virus. At a false discovery rate of 0.05, a later analysis linked fewer than 20,000 TCR beta sequences to specific HLA alleles. Some IMGT-functional V segments, including TRBV6-2 and TRBV6-3, could not be distinguished by the 87-base-pair reads and were therefore excluded. Broadly in line with IMGT annotations, most TCR beta V segments showed up in productive rearrangements about 90% or about 30% of the time in an earlier analysis of 450 to 600 of the donors. According to a later analysis, most CMV-associated TCR beta chains appeared to be HLA-restricted, and the HLA associations seemed to be driven largely by CMV exposure. The classifier was reported to diagnose cytomegalovirus status with high specificity and sensitivity in both the original cohort and the validation cohort. Presence/absence analyses assumed roughly uniform sequencing depth across donors, an assumption that may not hold.

In total, 666 healthy bone marrow donors made up the cohort. All cohort members were sampled while nominally healthy, although unrecorded immune exposures were likely present. The donor tested CMV seronegative, placing the donor among the 300 to 400 seronegative members of the cohort. A peripheral blood sample was collected from each donor, and TCR beta sequencing was performed on peripheral blood mononuclear cells. Genomic DNA extraction from the blood cell samples was performed with the Qiagen DNeasy Blood Extraction Kit. Receptor libraries were prepared by the immunoSEQ multiplex PCR assay. For the multiplex PCR, a mixture combining 60 forward primers for TCR Vbeta segments and 13 reverse primers for TCR Jbeta segments was used. The CDR3 region of rearranged TCR beta genes was amplified from genomic DNA by a multiplex PCR assay. The amplified TCR beta libraries were sequenced on the Illumina HiSeq System as 87-base-pair reads. The authors' pipeline ran thus. Across the 640 or so repertoires, a later analysis counted roughly 84 million unique TCR beta chains, 9.5 million to 13 million of which were shared by at least two donors. To remove PCR and sequencing errors, raw reads were error-corrected and collapsed into unique sequences using a nearest-neighbor algorithm that merged closely related sequences. CDR3 sequences were aligned to IMGT reference sequences to assign V, D and J gene segments. For a sequence to be retained, a match of at least six nucleotides to both a V gene segment and a J gene segment was required. A rearrangement was called productive if the CDR3 had no stop codons and remained in frame with V and J, and every other rearrangement was called non-productive. CDR3 was defined according to IMGT convention as the region running from the second conserved V-encoded cysteine to the conserved J-encoded phenylalanine. In an earlier analysis of 587 of the donors, sequences lacking an unambiguous match to a single V gene segment were excluded. In an earlier analysis of about 590 of the donors, a V segment was called functional when productive rearrangements were above 56.7%, and segregating when the standard deviation between donors exceeded 5%. To diagnose cytomegalovirus status from the catalog of TCR beta chain sequences, a statistical classification framework was built. In a later analysis, V and J genes were assigned by comparing TCR nucleotide sequences against IMGT/GENE-DB human TR gene sequences. Using the TCRdist pipeline, a later analysis assigned CDR3 sequences along with most-parsimonious VDJ recombination scenarios. In a later analysis, each TCR beta chain was defined by its CDR3 amino acid sequence together with its V-gene family, and reads lacking a unique V-gene family were excluded. In a later analysis, a few hundred highly shared, low-generation-probability nucleotide sequences were removed to address suspected cross-contamination and a sequencing artifact. In a later analysis, a clonal expansion index was calculated for each public chain from normalized within-repertoire ranks of inferred template counts. In a later analysis, generation probabilities were computed with a VDJ recombination model fitted to out-of-frame rearrangements, and the resulting probabilities were checked against IGoR. Hypergeometric tests were used in a later analysis to score TCR-TCR, TCR-HLA and TCR-CMV co-occurrence, with a repertoire-size bias correction applied to the TCR pairs. In a later analysis, false discovery rates were estimated by permuting HLA or CMV assignments 20 times. In a later analysis, co-occurring TCRs were grouped using DBSCAN, with TCRdist sequence similarity added in when clustering inside HLA-allele-positive subsets. Co-occurrence clustering excluded repertoires with fewer than 30,000 or more than 120,000 public chains, plus five with anomalous nucleotide sharing. The source is immuneACCESS, and TCRdb retained only in-frame sequences with V and J called. Part of the clones is not carried over; for the studies checked, unresolved V genes explain less than half of this, and the remainder is unexplained. V, J and clone size reflect that table, while D and trimming were determined from the DNA. Recorded for this sample are hundreds of thousands of clones; about 80% of them occurred a single time. The ten largest clones represent roughly 0.58% of the sample.

The rearranged chain carries TRBV9 and TRBJ2-1, and TRBD1 matches 10 of the central bases. The origin of this receptor is a woman between 35 and 50 years old in good health and CMV-seronegative. Source material: PBMCs. The CDR3 corresponds to CASSDIRDRGRDEQFF. The DNA sequence is TGTGCCAGCAGCGATATCCGGGACAGGGGACGCGATGAGCAGTTCTTC.